Sequencing of this T cell receptor (beta chain) was carried out in a study of response to subunit inactivated influenza vaccine. Whole-study results and caveats: The authors offered the suggestion that each seasonal influenza vaccination recruits few new T cells.

As concerns this clonotype: Its matching antigen is unknown.

With 7 bases clipped from V and 9 bases from J, the junction kept 12 bases outside the gene matches. This CDR3 region has 14 residues. TCRdb re-derived calls from the RT-PCR reads in MiXCR, one entry per CDR3 protein. The table lists roughly 670,000 distinct CDR3 sequences, approximately 15% of them singletons. V is TRBV12-3 or TRBV12-4 and J is TRBJ1-5, with 7 bases matching TRBD1. This specimen was PBMCs from blood, taken less than 15 days before vaccination. The sequence was obtained from a man aged 50 to 59 who received an inactivated influenza vaccine. CDR3: CASNRDSISLPQHF. CDR3 DNA sequence: TGTGCCAGCAACAGGGACAGCATCTCGCTGCCCCAGCATTTT.